The sequence of this TCR beta chain was determined in a study of blood T cell repertoires in COVID-19. Overall study context: Samples of COVID-19 (acute and convalescent) were obtained from the United States, Italy and Spain. PBMCs, B-cell-depleted T cells, or T cells provided the cDNA or gDNA that made up the material.

This CDR3 comprises 13 residues. Trimming stripped 6 bases from V and 2 bases from J, with 7 bases between. The germline CDR1 and CDR2 sequences are SNHLY and FYNNEI. Source study methods: Nucleated cell counts were estimated from reference gene primer amplification. Sequenced by immunoSEQ multiplex PCR; TCRdb stores in-frame clones only, minus some. V and J calls plus clone size are reproduced from that table; the DNA served to infer D and trimming. This sample has 28,000 or so clones, with approximately 87% found just once. The sequence was obtained from a human donor in a cohort sampled during active COVID-19. Material: peripheral blood. This chain connects TRBV2 to TRBJ1-4, with TRBD1 as a possible D gene (6 bases). CDR3 coding DNA: TGTGCCAGCAGGCAGGGGACTAATGAAAAACTGTTTTTT. It specifies CASRQGTNEKLFF.